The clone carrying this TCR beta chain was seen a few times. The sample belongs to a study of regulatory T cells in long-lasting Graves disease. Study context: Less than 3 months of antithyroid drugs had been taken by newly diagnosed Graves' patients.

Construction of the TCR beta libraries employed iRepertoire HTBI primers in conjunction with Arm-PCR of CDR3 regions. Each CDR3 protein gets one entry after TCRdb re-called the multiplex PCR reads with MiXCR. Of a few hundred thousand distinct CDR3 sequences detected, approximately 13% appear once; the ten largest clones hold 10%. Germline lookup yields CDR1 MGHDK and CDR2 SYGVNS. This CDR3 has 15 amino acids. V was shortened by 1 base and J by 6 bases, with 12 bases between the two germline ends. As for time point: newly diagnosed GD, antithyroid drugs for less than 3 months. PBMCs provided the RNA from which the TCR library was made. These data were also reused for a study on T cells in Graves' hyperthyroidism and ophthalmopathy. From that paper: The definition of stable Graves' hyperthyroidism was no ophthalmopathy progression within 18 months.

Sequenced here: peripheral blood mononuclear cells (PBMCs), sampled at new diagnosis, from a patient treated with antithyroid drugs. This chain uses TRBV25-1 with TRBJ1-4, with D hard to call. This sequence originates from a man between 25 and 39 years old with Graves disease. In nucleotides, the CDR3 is TGTGCCAGCAGTGAATTAGGCGACTCCGATGAAAAACTGTTTTTT. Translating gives CASSELGDSDEKLFF. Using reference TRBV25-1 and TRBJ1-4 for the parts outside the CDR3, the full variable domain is EADIYQTPRYLVIGTGKKITLECSQTMGHDKMYWYQQDPGMELHLIHYSYGVNSTEKGDLSSESTVSRIRTEHFPLTLESARPSHTSQYLCASSELGDSDEKLFFGSGTQLSVL.